The clone carrying this T cell receptor beta chain occurred a few times. Germline-derived CDR1 and CDR2 are SGDLS and YYNGEE. The CDR3 runs to 14 residues. The V segment lost 2 bases and the J segment 7 bases; nucleotides outside the gene matches: 2. The sample originates from a study of blood T cell repertoires in COVID-19. Sequencing used immunoSEQ multiplex PCR; TCRdb keeps in-frame clones, though not all of them. The sample gives 230,000 or so clones, around 80% of which show up once; roughly 9.4% is in the top ten. V is TRBV9 and J is TRBJ2-3; 12 bases line up with TRBD1. Sequenced: peripheral blood. The sequence was obtained from a man aged 40-50 years with active or convalescent COVID-19. The CDR3 sequence: CASSVGQGAHTQYF. The CDR3 nucleotides are TGTGCCAGCAGCGTGGGACAGGGGGCACATACGCAGTATTTT.